Sequencing of this TCR beta chain was carried out in a study of T-cell reconstitution after alpha-beta-depleted transplantation in children. Whole-study results and caveats: Some patients' high day-60 TCRbeta diversity was traced to surviving recipient T cells and thymic progenitors. Two months or so post-transplant, alpha-beta T cells reportedly derived from several hundred expanded graft clones. T-cell counts and diversity at one year post-transplant came mainly from newly produced T cells.

The authors prepared the TCRbeta library with unique molecular identifiers. TCRdb analysed the PCR reads with MiXCR anew, one entry per CDR3 protein. The sample lists fewer than 750,000 distinct CDR3 sequences, 27% occurring once. The germline V and J ends were trimmed by 6 bases and 6 bases, with 15 bases remaining between them. Looked up from germline, CDR1 is MNHEY and CDR2 is SMNVEV (reference sequence). There are 14 residues in the CDR3. A remark on this clonotype: Antigen: not known.

The sequencing here drew on PBMCs, taken before TCRalphabeta/CD19-depleted stem cell transplant. The rearrangement uses TRBV27 and TRBJ2-1; possible D gene TRBD1, 5 bases. This TCR came from a boy younger than two with Wiskott-Aldrich syndrome, due to receive a stem cell transplant. The CDR3 is CASRGGAYSNEQFF. CDR3 nucleotide sequence: TGTGCCAGCAGGGGTGGGGCTTACAGCAATGAGCAGTTCTTC.